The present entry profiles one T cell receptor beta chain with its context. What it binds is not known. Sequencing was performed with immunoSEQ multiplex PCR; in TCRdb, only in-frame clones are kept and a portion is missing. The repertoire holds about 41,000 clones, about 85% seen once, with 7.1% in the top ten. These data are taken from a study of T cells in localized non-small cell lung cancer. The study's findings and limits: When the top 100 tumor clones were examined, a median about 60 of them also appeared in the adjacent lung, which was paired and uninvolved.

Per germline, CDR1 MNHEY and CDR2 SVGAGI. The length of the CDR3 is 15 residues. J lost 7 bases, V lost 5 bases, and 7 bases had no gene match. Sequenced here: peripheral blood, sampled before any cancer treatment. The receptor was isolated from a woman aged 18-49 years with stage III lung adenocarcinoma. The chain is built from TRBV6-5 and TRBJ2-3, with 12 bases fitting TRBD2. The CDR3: CASSLLAGGPNTQYF. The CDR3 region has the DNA TGTGCCAGCAGTCTTCTAGCGGGGGGGCCAAATACGCAGTATTTT.